Below, 28 T cell receptor beta chains from the same sample are listed, as sequenced in a study of cytomegalovirus exposure and HLA in healthy donors. The PCR contained 60 Vbeta and 13 Jbeta primers. Sequenced by immunoSEQ multiplex PCR; TCRdb stores in-frame clones only, minus some. The table shows roughly 190,000 clones, with 81% occurring only once. The sequenced sample was PBMCs. These receptors were taken from a man aged 45-65 years in good health and CMV-seronegative.

The rearrangement links TRBV2 to TRBJ2-2, with a possible D match to TRBD2 (5 bases). V lost 4 bases and J 7 bases, leaving 16 bases between the germline ends. Germline values: CDR1 SNHLY, CDR2 FYNNEI. The CDR3 sequence is 15 residues long. CDR3 loop: CASSGGLAPVGELFF. The CDR3 DNA sequence: TGTGCCAGCAGTGGAGGTCTAGCTCCCGTCGGGGAGCTGTTTTTT.

This clone showed up just once. The CDR3 sequence is CASSQEGGYSPLHF. For the CDR3, the DNA is TGCGCCAGCAGCCAAGAAGGCGGTTATTCACCCCTCCACTTT. The chain is built from TRBV4-1 and TRBJ1-6, with no clear D. Germline values: CDR1 MGHRA, CDR2 YSYEKL. The CDR3 spans 14 residues. The V and J ends lost 0 bases and 8 bases respectively, with 8 bases between them.

The chain has TRBV27 and TRBJ2-3; unclear D gene. Trimming cost V 6 bases and J 2 bases, with 15 bases left between them. This CDR3 is 15 amino acids long. Germline loops: CDR1 MNHEY, CDR2 SMNVEV (reference sequence). The CDR3 DNA reads TGTGCCAGCAGCCCGATCCCCGAGGTCACAGATACGCAGTATTTT. This codes for CASSPIPEVTDTQYF.

The genes are TRBV7-8 and TRBJ2-3, with TRBD2 matching over 10 bases. Germline V gene sequence: CDR1 SGHVS, CDR2 FQNEAQ. The V segment lost 2 bases and the J segment 5 bases; nucleotides outside the gene matches: 4. There are 15 residues in the CDR3. DNA of the CDR3: TGTGCCAGCAGCTTAAGCGGGGGGGCCGTAGATACGCAGTATTTT. This encodes CASSLSGGAVDTQYF.

This chain links TRBV6-1 with TRBJ2-7; D uncertain. V was pared by 5 bases and J by 0 bases, with 8 bases between. The germline V gene has CDR1 MNHNS and CDR2 SASEGT. The CDR3 loop spans 13 amino acids. As DNA, the CDR3 is TGTGCCAGCAGTTCGACAACCTCCTACGAGCAGTACTTC. Its protein is CASSSTTSYEQYF.

This clone has only one observation. This chain uses TRBV7-2 with TRBJ1-3; D is perhaps TRBD1 (6 bases). Germline V lookup: CDR1 SGHTA, CDR2 FQGNSA. Trimming removed 5 bases from V and 0 bases from J, with 23 bases in between. The CDR3 loop spans 19 amino acids. This CDR3 reads CASSPPGGRTDSSGNTIYF. The CDR3 DNA reads as TGTGCCAGCAGCCCTCCGGGGGGCCGGACGGACTCCTCTGGAAACACCATATATTTT.

The V gene is TRBV15, the J gene TRBJ1-4; D is uncertain. The CDR3 runs 12 residues. Germline values: CDR1 LNHNV, CDR2 YYDKDF (reference sequence). The V end was cut by 0 bases, the J end by 14 bases, with 10 bases between. The CDR3 reads CATSREATGLFF. In DNA, the CDR3 is TGTGCCACCAGCAGAGAGGCGACGGGTCTGTTTTTT.

This rearrangement joins TRBV19 to TRBJ1-2, with 8 bases identical to TRBD1. The junction had 2 bases not matched to a gene; V was cut back by 4 bases and J by 4 bases. This CDR3 contains 13 residues. CDR1 and CDR2 from the germline V gene are LNHDA and SQIVND (reference sequence). CDR3 region: CASSSDRGYGYTF. The CDR3 DNA sequence: TGTGCCAGTAGTAGTGACAGGGGCTATGGCTACACCTTC.

This chain connects TRBV7-6 to TRBJ2-5; TRBD1 might be the D (6 bases). The CDR3 is made up of 13 amino acids. Germline V gene data show CDR1 as SGHVS and CDR2 as FNYEAQ. Trimming left V 1 base short and J 5 bases short, with 8 bases between. The DNA of the CDR3 is TGTGCCAGCAGCTTAGGAGGGGGTGAGACCCAGTACTTC. Translation gives CASSLGGGETQYF.

This clone occurred once. The chain is built from TRBV7-9 and TRBJ1-1; D may be TRBD1 (5 bases). V lost 5 bases to trimming and J lost 3 bases, with 13 bases between them. Germline-derived CDR1 and CDR2 are SEHNR and FQNEAQ (reference sequence). The CDR3 runs 14 residues. DNA of the CDR3: TGTGCCAGCAGCAGGGGACTGGGGGACACTGAAGCTTTCTTT. Translated: CASSRGLGDTEAFF.

V usage is TRBV2 and J usage is TRBJ2-2; 7 nucleotides match TRBD1. CDR1 and CDR2 (germline): SNHLY, FYNNEI. Trimming cost V 8 bases and J 6 bases; bases outside gene matches: 3. There are 12 residues in the CDR3. The DNA of the CDR3 is TGTGCCAGCTCGACAGGGCCCGGGGAGCTGTTTTTT. It specifies CASSTGPGELFF.

The chain recombines TRBV5-4 with TRBJ2-7; 8 bases align to TRBD1. The V and J ends lost 4 bases and 6 bases, in that order; junction bases with no gene match: 15. Germline CDR1 is SGHNT and CDR2 is YYREEE (reference sequence). This CDR3 has 16 amino acids. The CDR3 loop reads CASSVASKDRGSEQYF. The CDR3 DNA reads TGTGCCAGCAGCGTAGCCTCAAAAGACAGGGGTTCCGAGCAGTACTTC.

Comment on this clone: The sample carries other DNA sequences with the same CDR3. Here the CDR3 reads CASSSDRGNQPQHF. CDR3 in DNA: TGTGCCAGCAGCTCGGACAGGGGGAATCAGCCCCAGCATTTT. The chain is built from TRBV7-2 and TRBJ1-5, with 10 bases that match TRBD1. The CDR3 consists of 14 residues. V shed 4 bases, J shed 4 bases, and the junction held 1 base outside the gene matches. Germline V lookup: CDR1 SGHTA, CDR2 FQGNSA.

J is TRBJ1-1 and V is TRBV7-9; maybe TRBD1 (6 bases). CDR1 SEHNR and CDR2 FQNEAQ come from the germline V gene (reference sequence). The CDR3 is made up of 11 amino acids. Trimming took 7 bases from V and 11 from J, leaving 14 bases between them. CDR3 region: CASTPTGSAFF. The CDR3 bases are TGTGCCAGCACCCCTACAGGGTCGGCTTTCTTT.

The chain uses TRBV27 and TRBJ1-1; D gene ambiguous. CDR1 MNHEY and CDR2 SMNVEV come from the germline V gene (reference sequence). The CDR3 sequence is 14 residues long. Trimming removed 7 bases at V and 3 bases at J, with 15 bases between. CDR3 protein: CASKPEAGYTEAFF. The CDR3 DNA follows: TGTGCCAGCAAGCCGGAGGCCGGGTACACTGAAGCTTTCTTT.

This chain joins TRBV15 and TRBJ1-6; D unresolved. The length of the CDR3 is 13 residues. In germline, CDR1 is LNHNV, CDR2 YYDKDF (reference sequence). V gave up 5 bases and J gave up 6 bases, with 8 bases separating them. The chain's CDR3 is CATSPTGNSPLHF. The CDR3 nucleotides are TGTGCCACCAGCCCCACGGGTAATTCACCCCTCCACTTT. Based on the CDR3 plus reference TRBV15 and TRBJ1-6, the full variable domain is DAMVIQNPRYQVTQFGKPVTLSCSQTLNHNVMYWYQQKSSQAPKLLFHYYDKDFNNEADTPDNFQSRRPNTSFCFLDIRSPGLGDTAMYLCATSPTGNSPLHFGNGTRLTVT.

This chain links TRBV11-2 with TRBJ2-7, with 9 bases that match TRBD2. Germline CDR1 is SGHAT and CDR2 is FQNNGV. This CDR3 is built from 15 residues. V shed 4 bases, J shed 2 bases, and the junction held 6 bases outside the gene matches. CDR3 sequence (DNA): TGTGCCAGCAGCTCCGCTAGCGGGGCCCCCTACGAGCAGTACTTC. Translating gives CASSSASGAPYEQYF.

J is TRBJ2-3 and V is TRBV27; D not resolved. Germline lookup yields CDR1 MNHEY and CDR2 SMNVEV (reference sequence). The CDR3 covers 13 residues. V was clipped by 3 bases and J by 4 bases, with 8 bases between them. The CDR3 DNA sequence: TGTGCCAGCAGTTTTCAGGCCCCAGATACGCAGTATTTT. It encodes CASSFQAPDTQYF.

This chain links TRBV7-2 with TRBJ2-3, with D maybe TRBD2 (5 bases). This CDR3 spans 13 amino acids. Trimming removed 4 bases at V and 9 bases at J, with 14 bases between. Per the germline V gene, CDR1 is SGHTA and CDR2 is FQGNSA. CDR3 sequence reads: CASSSSPSGTQYF. The CDR3 coding sequence is TGTGCCAGCAGCTCCTCCCCTTCGGGGACGCAGTATTTT.

The chain joins TRBV27 to TRBJ2-7, with 7 bases fitting TRBD1. Germline-derived CDR1 and CDR2 are MNHEY and SMNVEV (reference sequence). The length of the CDR3 is 13 residues. J was trimmed by 4 bases and V by 5 bases; bases with no gene match: 5. The CDR3 nucleotides are TGTGCCAGCAGTACCTCGGACAGGTACGAGCAGTACTTC. Translating gives CASSTSDRYEQYF.

This CDR3 is CASSLDPGGGEQYF. The CDR3 nucleotides read TGCGCCAGCAGCTTGGATCCGGGGGGAGGCGAGCAGTACTTC. The chain links TRBV5-1 to TRBJ2-7, with 7 nucleotides matching TRBD2. The germline V gene encodes CDR1 SGHRS and CDR2 YFSETQ. The CDR3 sequence is 14 residues long. V gave up 0 bases and J gave up 6 bases; unmatched junction bases: 6.

The chain links TRBV9 to TRBJ2-3, with TRBD2 matching 9 bases. There are 16 residues in the CDR3. Trimming took 4 bases from V and 2 from J; bases not matched to a gene: 8. Germline V gene sequence: CDR1 SGDLS, CDR2 YYNGEE. In DNA form, the CDR3 reads TGTGCCAGCAGCCCCAGGCGGGGGGGCGACACAGATACGCAGTATTTT. It encodes CASSPRRGGDTDTQYF. The variable domain in full, completed from reference TRBV9 and TRBJ2-3, reads DSGVTQTPKHLITATGQRVTLRCSPRSGDLSVYWYQQSLDQGLQFLIQYYNGEERAKGNILERFSAQQFPDLHSELNLSSLELGDSALYFCASSPRRGGDTDTQYFGPGTRLTVL.

The chain joins TRBV2 to TRBJ2-7, with a possible D match to TRBD1 (6 bases). Trimming pared 6 bases from V and 3 bases from J, leaving 15 bases between. There are 14 residues in the CDR3. Germline loops: CDR1 SNHLY, CDR2 FYNNEI. In DNA form, the CDR3 reads TGTGCCAGCAGGTCGACAGGTATTCTCTACGAGCAGTACTTC. Its protein is CASRSTGILYEQYF.

The rearrangement joins TRBV10-2 to TRBJ2-1; TRBD1 might be the D (6 bases). Germline V gene sequence: CDR1 WSHSY, CDR2 SAAADI. V shed 2 bases and J shed 3 bases, with 8 bases lying between them. The CDR3 has 14 amino acids. CDR3 DNA sequence: TGCGCCAGCAGTGAGCAGGGGCGCTACAATGAGCAGTTCTTC. It specifies CASSEQGRYNEQFF.

The rearrangement links TRBV27 to TRBJ1-5; D is undetermined. The CDR3 loop spans 15 amino acids. Trimming removed 3 bases from V and 1 base from J, with 10 bases in between. Germline CDR1 reads MNHEY; CDR2 reads SMNVEV (reference sequence). CDR3 coding DNA: TGTGCCAGCAGTTTCACGAGAGTCAGCAATCAGCCCCAGCATTTT. It specifies CASSFTRVSNQPQHF.

The chain uses TRBV19 and TRBJ2-3, with TRBD2 matching over 9 bases. Trimming removed 5 bases from V and 1 base from J; junction bases left unmatched: 4. CDR1 is LNHDA, CDR2 SQIVND, per germline (reference sequence). The CDR3 covers 15 residues. The CDR3 loop reads CASSFQRGGTDTQYF. DNA of the CDR3: TGTGCCAGTAGTTTTCAGCGGGGGGGCACAGATACGCAGTATTTT.

V and J are TRBV19 and TRBJ2-6, with 11 bases lining up with TRBD2. Germline-derived CDR1 and CDR2 are LNHDA and SQIVND (reference sequence). This CDR3 comprises 19 residues. V was clipped by 6 bases and J by 0 bases; unmatched bases: 10. The CDR3, as DNA: TGTGCCAGTAGCTCTGCGACTAGCGGGGATGACTCTGGGGCCAACGTCCTGACTTTC. Translated, it gives CASSSATSGDDSGANVLTF. Looking up the rest from reference TRBV19 and TRBJ2-6 gives the full variable domain: DGGITQSPKYLFRKEGQNVTLSCEQNLNHDAMYWYRQDPGQGLRLIYYSQIVNDFQKGDIAEGYSVSREKKESFPLTVTSAQKNPTAFYLCASSSATSGDDSGANVLTFGAGSRLTVL.

The gene calls are TRBV6-5 and TRBJ2-7, with D maybe TRBD1 (6 bases). The length of the CDR3 is 13 residues. V was cut by 6 bases and J by 0 bases, with 9 bases left in between. Germline CDR1 reads MNHEY; CDR2 reads SVGAGI. CDR3 sequence (DNA): TGTGCCAGCAGAAGGACAGCCTCCTACGAGCAGTACTTC. Translation: CASRRTASYEQYF.